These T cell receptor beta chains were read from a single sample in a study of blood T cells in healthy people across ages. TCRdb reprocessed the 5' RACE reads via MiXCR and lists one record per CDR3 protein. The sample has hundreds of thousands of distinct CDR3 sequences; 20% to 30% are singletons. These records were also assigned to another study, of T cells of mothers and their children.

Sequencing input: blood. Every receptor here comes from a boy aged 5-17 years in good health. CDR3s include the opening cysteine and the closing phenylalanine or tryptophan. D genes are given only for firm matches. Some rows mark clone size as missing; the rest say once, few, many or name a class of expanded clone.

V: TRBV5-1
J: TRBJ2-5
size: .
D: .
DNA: TGCGCCAGCAGCTTGGCCGCTGGACCCCACCAAGAGACCCAGTACTTC
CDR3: CASSLAAGPHQETQYF

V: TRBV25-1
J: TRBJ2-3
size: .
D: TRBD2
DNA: TGTGCCAGCAGTAACCTAGCGGGGGGGCGGACAGATACGCAGTATTTT
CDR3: CASSNLAGGRTDTQYF

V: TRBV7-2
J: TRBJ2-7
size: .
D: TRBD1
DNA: TGTGCCAGCAGCGCTCCGGGACAGGGGGTTCCCTACGAGCAGTACTTC
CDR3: CASSAPGQGVPYEQYF

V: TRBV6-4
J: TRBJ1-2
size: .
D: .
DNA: TGTGCCAGCAGTCCATACCCCGGGACGGAATATGGCTACACCTTC
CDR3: CASSPYPGTEYGYTF

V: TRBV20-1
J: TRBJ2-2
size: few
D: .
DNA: TGCAGTGCTAGTTCGGGGGGCCCCGGGGAGCTGTTTTTT
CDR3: CSASSGGPGELFF

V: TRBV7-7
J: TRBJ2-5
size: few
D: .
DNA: TGTGCCAGCAGCCCAGTGCCGGGGAACCAGGAGACCCAGTACTTC
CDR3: CASSPVPGNQETQYF

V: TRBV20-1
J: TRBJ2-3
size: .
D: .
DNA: TGCAGTGCTAGAGACTCCTCTAGCACAGATACGCAGTATTTT
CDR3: CSARDSSSTDTQYF

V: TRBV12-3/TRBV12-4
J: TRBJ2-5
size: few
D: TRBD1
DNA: TGTGCCAGCAGTTGGACGGGACAGGGAGGGGAGACCCAGTACTTC
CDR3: CASSWTGQGGETQYF

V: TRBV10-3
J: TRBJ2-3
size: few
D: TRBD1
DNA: TGTGCCATCAGGTGGGACAGGGAGTCCCCAGATACGCAGTATTTT
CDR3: CAIRWDRESPDTQYF

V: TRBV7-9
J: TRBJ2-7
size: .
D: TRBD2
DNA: TGTGCCAGCAGCTCACTTAGCGGGGGGGCTGTCTTACCCTACGAGCAGTACTTC
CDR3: CASSSLSGGAVLPYEQYF

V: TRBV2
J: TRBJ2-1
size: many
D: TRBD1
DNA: TGTGCCAGCAGTGAATCCACAGGGGGCTCCTACAATGAGCAGTTCTTC
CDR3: CASSESTGGSYNEQFF

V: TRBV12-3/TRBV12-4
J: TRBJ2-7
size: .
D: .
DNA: TGTGCCAGCAGTTCTTATAACGAGCAGTACTTC
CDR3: CASSSYNEQYF

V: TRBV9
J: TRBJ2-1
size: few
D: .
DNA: TGTGCCAGCAGCGTAGGTGGGGATGGTTCCTACAATGAGCAGTTCTTC
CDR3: CASSVGGDGSYNEQFF

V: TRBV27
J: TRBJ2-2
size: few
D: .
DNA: TGTGCCAGCAGTTTCGTTCTCGTCGGGGAGCTGTTTTTT
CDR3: CASSFVLVGELFF

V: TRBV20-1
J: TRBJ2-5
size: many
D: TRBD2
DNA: TGTAGTGCTAGAGATCAGAGCGGGGGGGCACAAGAGACCCAGTACTTC
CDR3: CSARDQSGGAQETQYF

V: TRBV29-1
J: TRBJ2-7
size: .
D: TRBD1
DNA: TGCAGCGTAAGGACAGGTTTTTCCTACGAGCAGTCCTTC
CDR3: CSVRTGFSYEQSF

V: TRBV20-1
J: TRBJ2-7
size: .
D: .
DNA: TGCAGTGCTAGAGAGAGCAGGGAGGTCTACGAGCAGTACTTC
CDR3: CSARESREVYEQYF

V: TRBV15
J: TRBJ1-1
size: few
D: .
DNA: TGTGCCACCAGGGCGGTGGGTGTTTCAGCACCCGATATGAACACTGAAGCTTTCTTT
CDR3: CATRAVGVSAPDMNTEAFF

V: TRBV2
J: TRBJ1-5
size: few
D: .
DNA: TGTGCCAGCAGGGCAGGCCATTCAGAGCAGCCCCAGCATTTT
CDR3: CASRAGHSEQPQHF